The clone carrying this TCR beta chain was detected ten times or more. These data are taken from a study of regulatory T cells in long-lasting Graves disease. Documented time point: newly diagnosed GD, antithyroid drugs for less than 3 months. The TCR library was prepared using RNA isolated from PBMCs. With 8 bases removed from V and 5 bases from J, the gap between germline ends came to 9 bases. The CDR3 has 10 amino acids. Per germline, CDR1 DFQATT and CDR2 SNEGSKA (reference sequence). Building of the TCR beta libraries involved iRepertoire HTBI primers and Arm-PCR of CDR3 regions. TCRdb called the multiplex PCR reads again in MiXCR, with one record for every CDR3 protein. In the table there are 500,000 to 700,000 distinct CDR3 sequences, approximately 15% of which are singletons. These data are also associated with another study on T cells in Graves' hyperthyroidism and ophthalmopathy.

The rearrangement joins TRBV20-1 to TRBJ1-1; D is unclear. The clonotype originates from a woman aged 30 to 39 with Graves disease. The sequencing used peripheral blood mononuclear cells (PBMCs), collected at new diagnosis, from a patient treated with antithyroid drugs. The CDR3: CSTKWTEAFF. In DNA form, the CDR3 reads TGCAGTACTAAGTGGACTGAAGCTTTCTTT.